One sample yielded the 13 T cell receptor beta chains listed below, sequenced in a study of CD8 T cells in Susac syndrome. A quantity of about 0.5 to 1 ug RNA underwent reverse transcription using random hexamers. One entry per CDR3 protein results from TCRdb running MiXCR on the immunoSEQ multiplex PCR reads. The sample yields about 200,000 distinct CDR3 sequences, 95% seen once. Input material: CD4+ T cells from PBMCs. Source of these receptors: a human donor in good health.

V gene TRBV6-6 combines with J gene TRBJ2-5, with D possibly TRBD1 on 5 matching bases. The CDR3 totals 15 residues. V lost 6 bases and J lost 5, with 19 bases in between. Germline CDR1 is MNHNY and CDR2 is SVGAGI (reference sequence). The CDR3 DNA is TGTGCCAGCAGGTTCGGCAGGGTCCTCGTCGAGACCCAGTACTTC. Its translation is CASRFGRVLVETQYF.

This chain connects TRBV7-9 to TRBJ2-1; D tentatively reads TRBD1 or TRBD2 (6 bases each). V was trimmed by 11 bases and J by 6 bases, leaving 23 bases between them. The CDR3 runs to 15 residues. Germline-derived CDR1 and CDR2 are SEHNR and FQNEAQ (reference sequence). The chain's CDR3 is CARGPPMGGLNEQFF. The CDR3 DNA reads TGTGCCCGTGGACCTCCAATGGGGGGCCTCAATGAGCAGTTCTTC.

CDR3 amino acids: CSASIAGLTDTQYF. For the CDR3, the DNA is TGCAGTGCTAGCATAGCGGGACTCACAGATACGCAGTATTTT. This chain uses TRBV20-1 with TRBJ2-3, with 8 bases identical to TRBD2. The V and J ends lost 3 bases and 2 bases, in that order; junction bases with no gene match: 4. This CDR3 has 14 residues. Germline V CDR1 and CDR2: DFQATT, SNEGSKA (reference sequence).

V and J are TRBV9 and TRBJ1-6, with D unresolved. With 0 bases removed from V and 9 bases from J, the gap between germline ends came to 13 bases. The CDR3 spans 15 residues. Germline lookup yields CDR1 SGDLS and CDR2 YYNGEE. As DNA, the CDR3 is TGTGCCAGCAGCGTAGTCTCAGGAATCAGTTCACCCCTCCACTTT. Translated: CASSVVSGISSPLHF.

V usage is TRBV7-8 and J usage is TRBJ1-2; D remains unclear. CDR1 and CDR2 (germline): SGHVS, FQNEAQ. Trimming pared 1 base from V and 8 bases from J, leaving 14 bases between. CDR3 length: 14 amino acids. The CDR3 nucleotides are TGTGCCAGCAGCTTAGGGGCGATCAACGCGGGCTACACCTTC. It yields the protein CASSLGAINAGYTF.

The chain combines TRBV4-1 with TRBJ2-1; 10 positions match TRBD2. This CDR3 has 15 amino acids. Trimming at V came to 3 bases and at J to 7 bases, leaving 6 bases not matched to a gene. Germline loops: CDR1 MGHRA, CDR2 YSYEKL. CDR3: CASSHLAGVKNEQFF. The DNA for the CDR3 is TGCGCCAGCAGCCACCTAGCGGGAGTGAAAAATGAGCAGTTCTTC.

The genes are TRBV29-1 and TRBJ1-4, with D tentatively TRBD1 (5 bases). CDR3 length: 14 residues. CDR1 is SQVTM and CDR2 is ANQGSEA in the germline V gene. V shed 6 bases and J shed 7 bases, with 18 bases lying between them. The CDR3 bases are TGCAGCGTCGGCTTTCCGGGACGCCTTGAAAAACTGTTTTTT. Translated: CSVGFPGRLEKLFF. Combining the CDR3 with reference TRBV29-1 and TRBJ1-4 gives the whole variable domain SAVISQKPSRDICQRGTSLTIQCQVDSQVTMMFWYRQQPGQSLTLIATANQGSEATYESGFVIDKFPISRPNLTFSTLTVSNMSPEDSSIYLCSVGFPGRLEKLFFGSGTQLSVL.

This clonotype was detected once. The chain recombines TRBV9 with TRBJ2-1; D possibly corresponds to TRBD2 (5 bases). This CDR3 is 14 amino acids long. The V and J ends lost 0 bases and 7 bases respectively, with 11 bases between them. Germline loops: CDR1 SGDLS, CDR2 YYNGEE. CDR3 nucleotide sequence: TGTGCCAGCAGCGTAGATGGGAGTAGTAATGAGCAGTTCTTC. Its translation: CASSVDGSSNEQFF.

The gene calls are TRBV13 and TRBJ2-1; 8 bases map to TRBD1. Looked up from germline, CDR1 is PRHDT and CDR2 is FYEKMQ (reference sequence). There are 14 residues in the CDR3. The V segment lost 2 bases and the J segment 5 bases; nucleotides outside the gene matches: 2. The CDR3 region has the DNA TGTGCCAGCAGCTTACGACAGGGGAACAATGAGCAGTTCTTC. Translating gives CASSLRQGNNEQFF.

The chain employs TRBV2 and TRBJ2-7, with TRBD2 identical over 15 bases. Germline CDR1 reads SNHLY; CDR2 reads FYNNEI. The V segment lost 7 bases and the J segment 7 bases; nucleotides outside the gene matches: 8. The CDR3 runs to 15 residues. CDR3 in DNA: TGTGCCAGCAATACCGGGACTAGCGGGGGGCGGGAGCAGTACTTC. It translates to CASNTGTSGGREQYF.

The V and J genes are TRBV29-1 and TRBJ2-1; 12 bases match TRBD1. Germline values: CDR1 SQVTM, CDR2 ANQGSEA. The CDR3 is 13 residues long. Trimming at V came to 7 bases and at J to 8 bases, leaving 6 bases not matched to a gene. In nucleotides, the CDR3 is TGCAGCGGTTCGGGACAGGGGGCACATGAGCAGTTCTTC. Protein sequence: CSGSGQGAHEQFF.

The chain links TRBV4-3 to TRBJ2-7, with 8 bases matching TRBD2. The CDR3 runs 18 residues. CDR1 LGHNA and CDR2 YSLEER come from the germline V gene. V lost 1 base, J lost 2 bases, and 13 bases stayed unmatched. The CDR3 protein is CASSQGLVAGFVTYEQYF. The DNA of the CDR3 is TGCGCCAGCAGCCAAGGATTAGTAGCGGGGTTCGTGACCTACGAGCAGTACTTC.

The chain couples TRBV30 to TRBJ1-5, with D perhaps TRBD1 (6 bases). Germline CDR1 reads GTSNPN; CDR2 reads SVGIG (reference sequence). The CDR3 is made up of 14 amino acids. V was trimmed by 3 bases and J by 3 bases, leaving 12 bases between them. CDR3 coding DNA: TGTGCCTGGAGCTACGGACAGTTCAATCAGCCCCAGCATTTT. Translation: CAWSYGQFNQPQHF. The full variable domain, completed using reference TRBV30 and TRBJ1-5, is SQTIHQWPATLVQPVGSPLSLECTVEGTSNPNLYWYRQAAGRGLQLLFYSVGIGQISSEVPQNLSASRPQDRQFILSSKKLLLSDSGFYLCAWSYGQFNQPQHFGDGTRLSIL.